Presented here are 31 T cell receptor beta chains from one specimen sequenced in a study of blood T cell repertoires in COVID-19. Libraries were prepared by immunoSEQ multiplex PCR; TCRdb keeps only in-frame clonotypes and omits some of them. Of roughly 350,000 clones listed, around 90% are singletons. The material sequenced was peripheral blood. Receptors originate from a woman aged 18-30 years who had recovered from COVID-19.

J is TRBJ1-6 and V is TRBV11-3; TRBD1 agrees at 11 bases. The CDR3 is 14 residues long. V gave up 3 bases and J gave up 9 bases; unmatched junction bases: 1. CDR1 and CDR2 from the germline V gene are SGHNT and YENEEA. CDR3 sequence reads: CASSFGTGGSPLHF. The CDR3 DNA reads TGTGCCAGCAGCTTCGGGACAGGGGGTTCACCCCTCCACTTT.

The chain links TRBV6-1 to TRBJ1-2; the D gene is possibly TRBD1 (5 bases). The V end was cut by 3 bases, the J end by 4 bases, with 18 bases between. CDR1 is MNHNS and CDR2 is SASEGT in the germline V gene. The CDR3 consists of 16 residues. Written as DNA, the CDR3 is TGTGCCAGCAGTGACGGGACGGAGGGCGGGGGCTATGGCTACACCTTC. Encoded protein: CASSDGTEGGGYGYTF.

The CDR3 DNA sequence: TGTGCCAGCAGCTTCACTAGATACACAGATACGCAGTATTTT. Translated: CASSFTRYTDTQYF. The V gene is TRBV7-2, the J gene TRBJ2-3; D is perhaps TRBD2 (5 bases). The CDR3 has 14 residues. The V end lost 3 bases, the J end lost 2 bases, and 9 bases lay between the germline ends. Germline CDR1 and CDR2: SGHTA and FQGNSA.

The gene calls are TRBV7-2 and TRBJ1-3; possibly TRBD1 for D (5 bases). This CDR3 is built from 15 residues. CDR1 and CDR2 from the germline V gene are SGHTA and FQGNSA. V lost 1 base and J lost 12, with 19 bases in between. The CDR3 sequence is CASSLGPRTGANIYF. The CDR3 region has the DNA TGTGCCAGCAGCTTAGGTCCCCGAACAGGCGCGAACATATATTTT.

The chain has TRBV24-1 and TRBJ1-5; a possible D gene is TRBD1 (5 bases). Germline V gives CDR1 KGHDR, CDR2 SFDVKD. The CDR3 is made up of 18 amino acids. V was cut by 0 bases and J by 0 bases, with 14 bases left in between. The CDR3 spells CATSDLWGGSYSNQPQHF. CDR3 in DNA: TGTGCCACCAGTGATTTGTGGGGGGGAAGTTATAGCAATCAGCCCCAGCATTTT.

This clone was found once. This rearrangement joins TRBV15 to TRBJ2-7; D call uncertain. The CDR3 sequence is 14 residues long. Trimming cost V 9 bases and J 0 bases, with 15 bases left between them. Looked up from germline, CDR1 is LNHNV and CDR2 is YYDKDF (reference sequence). CDR3 sequence: CATATGPSSYEQYV. The DNA for the CDR3 is TGTGCCACGGCGACGGGTCCCTCCTCCTACGAGCAGTACGTC.

The genes are TRBV10-3 and TRBJ2-1, with 13 bases aligning to TRBD2. The ends lost 7 bases at V and 11 bases at J; junction bases unmatched: 11. The V gene's germline CDR1 is ENHRY and CDR2 SYGVKD. This CDR3 contains 15 residues. CDR3 in DNA: TGTGCCATCACTGACTTGACTAGCGGGAGGACCCAGCAGTTCTTC. It codes for CAITDLTSGRTQQFF.

This clone was observed once. The V gene is TRBV28, the J gene TRBJ1-2; 11 bases match TRBD1. Germline CDR1 is MDHEN and CDR2 is SYDVKM. Germline trimming cut 8 bases from V and 12 bases from J; bases unmatched to any gene: 11. The CDR3 spans 13 residues. This CDR3 reads CASETRDRGLHTF. Here the CDR3 DNA reads TGTGCCAGCGAGACCCGGGACAGGGGGTTACACACCTTC.

V usage is TRBV10-3 and J usage is TRBJ1-2; D is perhaps TRBD1 (5 bases). The CDR3 sequence is 18 residues long. Germline assignment: CDR1 ENHRY and CDR2 SYGVKD. The V end was cut by 5 bases, the J end by 0 bases, with 22 bases between. DNA of the CDR3: TGTGCCATCAGTTGGAAATTGGGGCAGGGCGAGACTAACTATGGCTACACCTTC. It yields the protein CAISWKLGQGETNYGYTF.

V gene TRBV7-2 combines with J gene TRBJ1-5; possibly TRBD1 for D (5 bases). Germline-derived CDR1 and CDR2 are SGHTA and FQGNSA. V shed 4 bases and J shed 11 bases, with 18 bases lying between them. This CDR3 has 14 amino acids. The CDR3 spells CASSYPGHREAQHF. CDR3 sequence (DNA): TGTGCCAGCAGCTACCCCGGACACCGAGAAGCCCAGCATTTT.

The chain carries TRBV10-3 and TRBJ1-2; no definite D call. Per germline, CDR1 ENHRY and CDR2 SYGVKD. The CDR3 covers 13 residues. Deletions cut 3 bases from V and 7 bases from J, with 12 bases between. The CDR3 loop is CAISESRAGGYTF. For the CDR3, the DNA is TGTGCCATCAGTGAATCAAGGGCGGGTGGCTACACCTTC.

This CDR3 is CASSLGQSEAFF. As DNA, the CDR3 is TGTGCCAGCAGTTTAGGACAGAGTGAAGCTTTCTTT. This sequence joins TRBV12-3 or TRBV12-4 and TRBJ1-1; a weak D match, TRBD1 (5 bases). The CDR3 spans 12 residues. Trimming stripped 1 base from V and 7 bases from J, with 7 bases between.

V and J are TRBV6-6 and TRBJ1-5; 8 nucleotides agree with TRBD1. CDR1 MNHNY and CDR2 SVGAGI come from the germline V gene (reference sequence). Unmatched junction bases numbered 4, after V lost 5 bases and J lost 1 base. CDR3 size: 15 residues. The CDR3 nucleotides read TGTGCCAGCAGTCTACAGGGGGGGAGCAATCAGCCCCAGCATTTT. It specifies CASSLQGGSNQPQHF.

The chain couples TRBV6-2 or TRBV6-3 to TRBJ2-1; 8 positions match TRBD2. The germline CDR1 and CDR2 sequences are MNHEY and SVGEGT. The CDR3 loop spans 14 amino acids. With 5 bases clipped from V and 6 bases from J, the junction kept 6 bases outside the gene matches. CDR3 nucleotides: TGTGCCAGCAGTAGAGCGGGAGTTGGCAATGAGCAGTTCTTC. This translates into CASSRAGVGNEQFF.

This chain links TRBV7-2 with TRBJ1-4, with 7 bases aligning to TRBD1. The germline V gene has CDR1 SGHTA and CDR2 FQGNSA. J lost 4 bases, V lost 5 bases, and 4 bases had no gene match. This CDR3 is 14 amino acids long. The CDR3 loop is CASSIGGINEKLFF. The CDR3 DNA reads TGTGCCAGCAGCATAGGGGGCATTAATGAAAAACTGTTTTTT.

This chain links TRBV19 with TRBJ2-3, with D perhaps matching TRBD2 (6 bases). Trimming shortened V by 4 bases and J by 1 base, and 12 bases separated the two germline ends. The CDR3 is made up of 15 amino acids. Germline V gene lookup returns CDR1 LNHDA and CDR2 SQIVND (reference sequence). CDR3 DNA: TGTGCCAGTAGTAAGGTGTCTAGCGGCACAGATACGCAGTATTTT. Its protein product is CASSKVSSGTDTQYF.

J is TRBJ2-2 and V is TRBV5-4; tentatively, D is TRBD1 (5 bases). Germline lookup yields CDR1 SGHNT and CDR2 YYREEE (reference sequence). With 0 bases removed from V and 4 bases from J, the gap between germline ends came to 7 bases. This CDR3 spans 14 amino acids. The CDR3 sequence is CASSLAGFTGELFF. In DNA, the CDR3 is TGTGCCAGCAGCTTGGCAGGGTTCACCGGGGAGCTGTTTTTT.

This rearrangement joins TRBV5-5 to TRBJ2-1, with 9 positions matching TRBD1. The germline CDR1 and CDR2 sequences are SGHKS and YYEKEE (reference sequence). The CDR3 spans 15 residues. V lost 4 bases and J lost 8; bases outside the gene matches: 10. The CDR3 DNA reads TGTGCCAGCAGCCCTGGGACAGGGCCTTCGGATGAGCAGTTCTTC. This translates into CASSPGTGPSDEQFF.

The V and J genes are TRBV7-8 and TRBJ2-7; possibly TRBD2 for D (5 bases). The CDR3 length is 17 residues. The germline V gene has CDR1 SGHVS and CDR2 FQNEAQ. The ends were cut back, 3 bases at V and 4 bases at J, with 22 bases in the middle. The CDR3 nucleotides are TGTGCCAGCAGCTTCCGAGGCGGGCCACCAGGAGGATACGAGCAGTACGTC. Translating it yields CASSFRGGPPGGYEQYV.

The CDR3 sequence is CASSLRGETQYF. The CDR3 region has the DNA TGTGCCAGCAGTTTACGGGGGGAGACCCAGTACTTC. The V call is TRBV27, the J call TRBJ2-5, with a possible D match to TRBD2 (6 bases). CDR3 length equals 12 residues. Germline CDR1 is MNHEY and CDR2 is SMNVEV (reference sequence). The V end lost 2 bases, the J end lost 5 bases, and 6 bases lay between the germline ends.

V is TRBV7-2 and J is TRBJ1-1, with 8 bases lining up with TRBD1. Germline V gene sequence: CDR1 SGHTA, CDR2 FQGNSA. This CDR3 spans 16 amino acids. V lost 1 base to trimming and J lost 7 bases; unmatched junction nucleotides: 11. CDR3: CASSLGPGQGRIEAFF. The CDR3 DNA reads TGTGCCAGCAGCTTAGGCCCTGGACAGGGACGGATTGAAGCTTTCTTT.

This chain uses TRBV19 with TRBJ2-2; possible D gene TRBD1, 5 bases. The germline CDR1 and CDR2 sequences are LNHDA and SQIVND (reference sequence). Trimming pared 3 bases from V and 1 base from J, leaving 12 bases between. This CDR3 has 16 residues. CDR3 DNA sequence: TGTGCCAGTAGTATCATCAACAGGCTGAACACCGGGGAGCTGTTTTTT. Its translation: CASSIINRLNTGELFF. Filled out from reference TRBV19 and TRBJ2-2, the complete variable domain reads DGGITQSPKYLFRKEGQNVTLSCEQNLNHDAMYWYRQDPGQGLRLIYYSQIVNDFQKGDIAEGYSVSREKKESFPLTVTSAQKNPTAFYLCASSIINRLNTGELFFGEGSRLTVL.

The genes are TRBV11-2 and TRBJ2-7, with 7 bases aligning to TRBD1. Trimming at V came to 4 bases and at J to 3 bases, leaving 9 bases not matched to a gene. Looked up from germline, CDR1 is SGHAT and CDR2 is FQNNGV. The CDR3 runs to 15 residues. The CDR3 protein is CASSSWDRGVYEQYV. In DNA, the CDR3 is TGTGCCAGCAGCTCCTGGGACAGAGGGGTCTACGAGCAGTACGTC.

The CDR3 here is CSHNTGTDTQYF. Written as DNA, the CDR3 is TGCAGCCATAACACAGGGACAGATACGCAGTATTTT. The V gene is TRBV29-1, the J gene TRBJ2-3; D is possibly TRBD1 (6 bases). Germline V gives CDR1 SQVTM, CDR2 ANQGSEA. V was clipped by 8 bases and J by 3 bases, with 12 bases between them. The CDR3 loop spans 12 amino acids.

The CDR3 loop is CASSYGAGANTGELFF. In nucleotides, the CDR3 is TGTGCCAGCAGTTACGGGGCAGGGGCCAACACCGGGGAGCTGTTTTTT. The rearrangement links TRBV6-5 to TRBJ2-2; weak D call: TRBD1 (6 bases). V lost 2 bases, J lost 2 bases, and 12 bases lay in between. The CDR3 has 16 residues. The V gene's germline CDR1 is MNHEY and CDR2 SVGAGI.

This chain uses TRBV4-3 with TRBJ2-1; TRBD2 aligns across 12 bases. This CDR3 spans 17 amino acids. Germline CDR1 reads LGHNA; CDR2 reads YSLEER. V lost 0 bases and J lost 2; bases outside the gene matches: 2. CDR3 loop: CASSQDRTSGAYNEQFF. The CDR3 nucleotides are TGCGCCAGCAGCCAAGATCGGACTAGCGGGGCCTACAATGAGCAGTTCTTC.

This sequence joins TRBV5-1 and TRBJ2-1, with 7 bases aligning to TRBD2. V lost 4 bases to trimming and J lost 4 bases; unmatched junction nucleotides: 8. There are 15 residues in the CDR3. The germline V gene encodes CDR1 SGHRS and CDR2 YFSETQ. DNA of the CDR3: TGCGCCAGCAGCCCTGAAGGACTAGAATACAATGAGCAGTTCTTC. It codes for CASSPEGLEYNEQFF.

The CDR3 DNA sequence: TGCGCCAGCAGCCTTGAGGGAGCGACTAACAATGAGCAGTTCTTC. It translates to CASSLEGATNNEQFF. The chain combines TRBV4-1 with TRBJ2-1, with D perhaps matching TRBD2 (5 bases). From germline, CDR1 is MGHRA and CDR2 YSYEKL. Trimming removed 4 bases at V and 5 bases at J, with 15 bases between. CDR3 size: 15 residues.

The chain combines TRBV10-3 with TRBJ1-5; 10 bases align to TRBD1. CDR1 and CDR2 from the germline V gene are ENHRY and SYGVKD. This CDR3 has 17 residues. V was pared by 3 bases and J by 4 bases, with 9 bases of the junction left unmatched. CDR3 sequence: CAISDRGTGVGNQPQHF. The CDR3 region has the DNA TGTGCCATCAGTGATCGGGGGACAGGGGTGGGTAATCAGCCCCAGCATTTT.

CDR3 protein: CASRPELAALTDTQYF. In nucleotides, the CDR3 is TGTGCCAGCAGACCCGAACTAGCGGCTCTCACAGATACGCAGTATTTT. The V gene is TRBV27, the J gene TRBJ2-3; 8 bases fit TRBD2. CDR1 MNHEY and CDR2 SMNVEV come from the germline V gene (reference sequence). Trimming took 6 bases from V and 2 from J; bases not matched to a gene: 10. The CDR3 totals 16 residues.

V and J are TRBV6-5 and TRBJ2-2; 7 bases line up with TRBD2. This CDR3 region has 14 residues. The trim removed 6 bases at V and 2 bases at J, leaving 3 bases unmatched. Germline CDR1 MNHEY, CDR2 SVGAGI. In DNA, the CDR3 is TGTGCCAGCAGCGGGACTACCAACACCGGGGAGCTGTTTTTT. Translation: CASSGTTNTGELFF.